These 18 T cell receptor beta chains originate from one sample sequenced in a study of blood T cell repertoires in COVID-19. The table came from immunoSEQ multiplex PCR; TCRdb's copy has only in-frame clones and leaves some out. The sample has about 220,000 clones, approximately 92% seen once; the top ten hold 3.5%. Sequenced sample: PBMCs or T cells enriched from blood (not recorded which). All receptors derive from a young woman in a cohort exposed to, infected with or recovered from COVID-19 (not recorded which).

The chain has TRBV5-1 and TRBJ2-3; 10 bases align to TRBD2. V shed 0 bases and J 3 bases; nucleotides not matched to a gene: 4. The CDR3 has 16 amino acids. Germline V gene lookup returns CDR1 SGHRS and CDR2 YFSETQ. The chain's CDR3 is CASSLATTSGTDTQYF. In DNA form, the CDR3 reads TGCGCCAGCAGCTTGGCCACGACTAGCGGGACAGATACGCAGTATTTT. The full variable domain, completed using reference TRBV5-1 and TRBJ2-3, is KAGVTQTPRYLIKTRGQQVTLSCSPISGHRSVSWYQQTPGQGLQFLFEYFSETQRNKGNFPGRFSGRQFSNSRSEMNVSTLELGDSALYLCASSLATTSGTDTQYFGPGTRLTVL.

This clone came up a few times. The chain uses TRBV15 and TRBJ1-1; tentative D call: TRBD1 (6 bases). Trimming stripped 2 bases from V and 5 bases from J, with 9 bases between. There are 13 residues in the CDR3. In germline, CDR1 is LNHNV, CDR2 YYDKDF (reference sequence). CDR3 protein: CATSRSRGTEAFF. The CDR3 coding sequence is TGTGCCACCAGCAGATCTAGGGGGACTGAAGCTTTCTTT.

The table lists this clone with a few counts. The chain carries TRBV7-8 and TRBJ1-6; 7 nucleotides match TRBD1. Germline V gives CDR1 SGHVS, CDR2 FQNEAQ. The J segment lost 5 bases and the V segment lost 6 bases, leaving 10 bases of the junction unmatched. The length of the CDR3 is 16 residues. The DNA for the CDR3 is TGTGCCAGCAGTGTACAGGGGATGACGGATAATTCACCCCTCCACTTT. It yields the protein CASSVQGMTDNSPLHF. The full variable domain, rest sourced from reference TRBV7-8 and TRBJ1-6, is GAGVSQSPRYKVAKRGQDVALRCDPISGHVSLFWYQQALGQGPEFLTYFQNEAQLDKSGLPSDRFFAERPEGSVSTLKIQRTQQEDSAVYLCASSVQGMTDNSPLHFGNGTRLTVT.

The CDR3 region has the DNA TGCGCCAGCAGAGGGGGGGACGCGCGAGACAACACTGAAGCTTTCTTT. This sequence encodes CASRGGDARDNTEAFF. This sequence joins TRBV10-2 and TRBJ1-1; a weak D match, TRBD1 (6 bases). The CDR3 totals 16 residues. Trimming took 6 bases from V and 2 from J, leaving 19 bases between them. Germline CDR1 and CDR2: WSHSY and SAAADI.

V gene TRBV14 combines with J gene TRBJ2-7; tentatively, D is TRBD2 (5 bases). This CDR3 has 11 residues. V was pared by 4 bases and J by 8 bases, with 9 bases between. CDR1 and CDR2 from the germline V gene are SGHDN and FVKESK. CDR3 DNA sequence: TGTGCCAGCAGCCTAGGACTTAAGCAGTACTTC. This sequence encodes CASSLGLKQYF.

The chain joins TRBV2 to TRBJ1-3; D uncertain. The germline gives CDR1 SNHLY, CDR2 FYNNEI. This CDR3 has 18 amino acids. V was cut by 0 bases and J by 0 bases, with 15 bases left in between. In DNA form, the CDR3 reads TGTGCCAGCAGTGAAGCGCTTCGAGGTCTAGGCTCTGGAAACACCATATATTTT. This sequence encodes CASSEALRGLGSGNTIYF.

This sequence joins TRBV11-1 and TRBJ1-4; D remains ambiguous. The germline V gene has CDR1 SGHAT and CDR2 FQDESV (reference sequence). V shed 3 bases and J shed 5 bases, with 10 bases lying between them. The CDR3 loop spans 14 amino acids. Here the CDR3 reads CASSLSGYNEKLFF. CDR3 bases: TGTGCCAGCAGCTTGTCAGGTTACAATGAAAAACTGTTTTTT.

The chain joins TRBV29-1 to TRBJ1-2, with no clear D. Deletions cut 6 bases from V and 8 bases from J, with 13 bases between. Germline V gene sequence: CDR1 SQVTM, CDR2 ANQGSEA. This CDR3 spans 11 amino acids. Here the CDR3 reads CSVPHGWGYTF. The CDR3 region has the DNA TGCAGCGTGCCACATGGCTGGGGCTACACCTTC.

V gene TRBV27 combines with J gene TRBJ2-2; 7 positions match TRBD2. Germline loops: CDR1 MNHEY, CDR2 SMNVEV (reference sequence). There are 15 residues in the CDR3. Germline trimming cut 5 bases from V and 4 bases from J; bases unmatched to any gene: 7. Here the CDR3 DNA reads TGTGCCAGCAGTCGAAGGGGAGGGAGCACCGGGGAGCTGTTTTTT. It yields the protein CASSRRGGSTGELFF.

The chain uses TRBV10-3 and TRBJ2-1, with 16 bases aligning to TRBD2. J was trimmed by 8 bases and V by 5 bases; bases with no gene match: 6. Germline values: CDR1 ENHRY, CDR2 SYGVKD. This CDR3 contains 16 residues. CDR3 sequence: CAISPKGLAGGDEQFF. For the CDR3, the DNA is TGTGCCATCAGTCCCAAGGGACTAGCGGGAGGGGATGAGCAGTTCTTC.

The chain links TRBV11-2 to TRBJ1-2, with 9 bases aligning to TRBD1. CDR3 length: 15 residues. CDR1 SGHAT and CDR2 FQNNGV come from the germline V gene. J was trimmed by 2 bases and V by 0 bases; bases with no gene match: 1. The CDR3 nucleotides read TGTGCCAGCAGCTTAGACGGGACAGGGAACTATGGCTACACCTTC. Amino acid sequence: CASSLDGTGNYGYTF.

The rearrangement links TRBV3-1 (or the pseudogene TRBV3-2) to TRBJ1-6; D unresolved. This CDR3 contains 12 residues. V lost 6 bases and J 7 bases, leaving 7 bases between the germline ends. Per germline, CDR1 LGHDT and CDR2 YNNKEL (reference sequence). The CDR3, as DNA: TGTGCCAGCAGGAGGCTGAATTCACCCCTCCACTTT. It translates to CASRRLNSPLHF.

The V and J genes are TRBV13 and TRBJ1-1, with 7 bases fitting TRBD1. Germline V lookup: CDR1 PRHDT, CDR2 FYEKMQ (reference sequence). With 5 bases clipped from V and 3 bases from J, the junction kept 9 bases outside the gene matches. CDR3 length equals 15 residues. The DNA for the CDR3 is TGTGCCAGCAGCGCTCGGACAGGTTTTTACACTGAAGCTTTCTTT. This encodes CASSARTGFYTEAFF.

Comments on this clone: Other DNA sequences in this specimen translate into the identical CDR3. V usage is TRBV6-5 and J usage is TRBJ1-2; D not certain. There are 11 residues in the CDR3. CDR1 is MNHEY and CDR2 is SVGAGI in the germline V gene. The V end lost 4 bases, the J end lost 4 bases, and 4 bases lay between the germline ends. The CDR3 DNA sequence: TGTGCCAGCAGTTCTTCCTATGGCTACACCTTC. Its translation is CASSSSYGYTF.

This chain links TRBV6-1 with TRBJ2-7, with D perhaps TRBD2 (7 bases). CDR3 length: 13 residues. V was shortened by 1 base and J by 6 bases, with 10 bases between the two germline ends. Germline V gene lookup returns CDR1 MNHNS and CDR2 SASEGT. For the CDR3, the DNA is TGTGCCAGCAGTGAAGAGGGGGGGGTCGAGCAGTACTTC. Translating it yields CASSEEGGVEQYF.

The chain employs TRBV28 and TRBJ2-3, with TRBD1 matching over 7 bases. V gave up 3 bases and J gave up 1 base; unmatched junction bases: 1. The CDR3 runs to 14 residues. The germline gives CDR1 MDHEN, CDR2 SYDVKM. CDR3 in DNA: TGTGCCAGCAGTTTGGGGACAGGCACAGATACGCAGTATTTT. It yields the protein CASSLGTGTDTQYF.

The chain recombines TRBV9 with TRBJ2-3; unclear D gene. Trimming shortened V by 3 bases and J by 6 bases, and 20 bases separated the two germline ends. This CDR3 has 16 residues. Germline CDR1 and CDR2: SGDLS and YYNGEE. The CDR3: CASSAALGQEWDTQYF. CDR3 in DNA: TGTGCCAGCAGCGCTGCCCTTGGGCAGGAATGGGATACGCAGTATTTT.

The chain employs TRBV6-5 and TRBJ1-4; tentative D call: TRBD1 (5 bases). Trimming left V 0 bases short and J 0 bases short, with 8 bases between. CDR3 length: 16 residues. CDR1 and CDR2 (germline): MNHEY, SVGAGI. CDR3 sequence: CASSYSPGATNEKLFF. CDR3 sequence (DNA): TGTGCCAGCAGTTACTCGCCGGGGGCAACTAATGAAAAACTGTTTTTT.